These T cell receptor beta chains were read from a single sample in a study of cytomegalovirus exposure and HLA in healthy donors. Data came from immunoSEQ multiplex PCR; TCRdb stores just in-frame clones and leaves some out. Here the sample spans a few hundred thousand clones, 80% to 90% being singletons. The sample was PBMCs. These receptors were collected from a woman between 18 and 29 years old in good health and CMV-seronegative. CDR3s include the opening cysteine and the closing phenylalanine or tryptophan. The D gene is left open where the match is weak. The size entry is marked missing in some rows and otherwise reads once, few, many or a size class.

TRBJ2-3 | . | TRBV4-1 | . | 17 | CASSQVIQRKRTDTQYF | TGCGCCAGCAGCCAAGTCATTCAGCGGAAGAGAACAGATACGCAGTATTTT
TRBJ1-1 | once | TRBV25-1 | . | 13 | CASRDIGRTEAFF | TGTGCCAGCAGGGACATCGGGCGGACTGAAGCTTTCTTT
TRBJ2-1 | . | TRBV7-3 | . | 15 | CASSPDISTYNEQFF | TGTGCCAGCAGCCCGGACATTTCAACCTACAATGAGCAGTTCTTC
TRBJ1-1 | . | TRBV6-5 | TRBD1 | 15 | CASYLTGFVLDEAFF | TGTGCCTCGTACTTGACAGGGTTCGTTCTCGATGAAGCTTTCTTT
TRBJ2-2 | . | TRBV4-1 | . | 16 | CASSPRVPRDTGELFF | TGCGCCAGCAGCCCTCGGGTGCCGAGGGACACCGGGGAGCTGTTTTTT
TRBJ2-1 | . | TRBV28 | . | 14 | CASSAPEWYNEQFF | TGTGCCAGCAGTGCACCCGAGTGGTACAATGAGCAGTTCTTC
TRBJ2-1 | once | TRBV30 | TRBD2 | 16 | CASRGVSGGPYNEQFF | TGTGCCTCCCGGGGGGTTAGCGGGGGGCCATACAATGAGCAGTTCTTC
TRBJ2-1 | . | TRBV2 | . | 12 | CASEGHDNEQFF | TGTGCCAGCGAGGGACACGACAATGAGCAGTTCTTC
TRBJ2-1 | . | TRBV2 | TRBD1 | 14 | CASSEGQGADEQFF | TGTGCCAGCAGTGAAGGACAGGGGGCAGATGAGCAGTTCTTC
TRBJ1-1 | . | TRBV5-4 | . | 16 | CASSPVGGRKNTEAFF | TGTGCCAGCAGCCCCGTGGGGGGGCGAAAGAACACTGAAGCTTTCTTT
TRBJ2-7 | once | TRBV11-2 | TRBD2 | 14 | CASSFSGRALEQYF | TGTGCCAGCAGCTTTAGCGGGAGGGCTTTGGAGCAGTACTTC
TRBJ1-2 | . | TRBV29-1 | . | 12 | CSAGQFNYGYTF | TGCAGCGCCGGACAGTTTAACTATGGCTACACCTTC
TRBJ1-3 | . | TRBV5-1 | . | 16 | CASSPPGFGSGNTIYF | TGCGCCAGCAGCCCCCCTGGTTTCGGCTCTGGAAACACCATATATTTT
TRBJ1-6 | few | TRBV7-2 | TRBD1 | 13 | CASSSNRGAPLHF | TGTGCCAGCAGCTCCAACAGGGGAGCACCCCTCCACTTT
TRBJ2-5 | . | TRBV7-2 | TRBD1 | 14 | CASSTRQGPETQYF | TGTGCCAGCAGCACCCGACAGGGCCCCGAGACCCAGTACTTC
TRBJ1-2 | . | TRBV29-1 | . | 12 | CSVIDRPYGYTF | TGCAGCGTGATTGACAGACCCTATGGCTACACCTTC